Listed below are T cell receptor beta chains from one sample, sequenced in a study of graft-versus-host responses after intestinal transplantation. This table comes from immunoSEQ multiplex PCR, and its TCRdb copy is limited to in-frame clones, with some not included. The data contain fewer than 45,000 clones, roughly 91% of them seen just once; the ten biggest clones take up 4.4%. The specimen comprised PBMCs, sampled 524 days after transplant. The receptors were sampled from a human patient who received an intestinal transplant, so some T cells may come from the graft donor. Both conserved end residues are part of each CDR3. Fields, in order: CDR3 protein, V gene.

CDR3aa: CASSQAPLSGSHQPQHF
v_gene: TRBV4-1

CDR3aa: CASSSIETGAHRIHNEQFF
v_gene: TRBV5-6

CDR3aa: CASSLPLGNTEAFF
v_gene: TRBV28

CDR3aa: CASSPNSQDPNTEAFF
v_gene: TRBV10-1

CDR3aa: CASSQDGYGAREKLFF
v_gene: TRBV4-1

CDR3aa: CASSDARDSNQPQHF
v_gene: TRBV6-4

CDR3aa: CASSPFEWAEQFF
v_gene: TRBV19

CDR3aa: CASNLGGEGNNEQFF
v_gene: TRBV28

CDR3aa: CASSLVFGGGYGYTF
v_gene: TRBV5-1

CDR3aa: CASRLDGTGELFF
v_gene: TRBV6-6

CDR3aa: CASSAPGTGSHEQYF
v_gene: TRBV19

CDR3aa: CAWSRKAPEAFF
v_gene: TRBV30

CDR3aa: CASSSVKGPQGAFF
v_gene: TRBV21-1